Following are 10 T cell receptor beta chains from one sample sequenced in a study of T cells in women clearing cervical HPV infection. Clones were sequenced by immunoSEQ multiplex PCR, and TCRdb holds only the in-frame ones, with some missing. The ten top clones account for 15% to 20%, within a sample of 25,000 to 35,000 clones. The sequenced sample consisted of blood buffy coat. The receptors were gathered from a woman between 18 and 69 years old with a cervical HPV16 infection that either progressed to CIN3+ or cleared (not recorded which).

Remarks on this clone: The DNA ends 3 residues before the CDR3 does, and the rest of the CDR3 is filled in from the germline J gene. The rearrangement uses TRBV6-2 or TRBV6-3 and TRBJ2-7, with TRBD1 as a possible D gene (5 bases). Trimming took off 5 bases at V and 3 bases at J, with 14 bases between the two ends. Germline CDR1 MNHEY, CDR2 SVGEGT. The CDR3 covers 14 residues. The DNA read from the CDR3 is TGTGCCAGCAGTCGTTGGACAAGGAACTACGAG. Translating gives CASSRWTRNYE. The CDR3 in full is CASSRWTRNYEQYF.

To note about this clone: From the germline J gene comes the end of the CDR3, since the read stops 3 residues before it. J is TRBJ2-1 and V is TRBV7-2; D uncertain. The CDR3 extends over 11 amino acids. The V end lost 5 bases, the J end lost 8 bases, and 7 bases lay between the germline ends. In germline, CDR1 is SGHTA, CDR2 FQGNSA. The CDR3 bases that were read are TGTGCCAGCAGCGCCCAGGATGAG. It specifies CASSAQDE. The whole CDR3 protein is CASSAQDEQFF.

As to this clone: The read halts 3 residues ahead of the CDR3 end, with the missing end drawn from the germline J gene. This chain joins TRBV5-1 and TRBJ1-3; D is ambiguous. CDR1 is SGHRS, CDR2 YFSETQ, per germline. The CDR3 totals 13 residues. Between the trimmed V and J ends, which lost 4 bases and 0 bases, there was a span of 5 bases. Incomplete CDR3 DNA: TGCGCCAGCAGCCCCGGCTCTGGAAACACC. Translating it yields CASSPGSGNT. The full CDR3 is CASSPGSGNTIYF.

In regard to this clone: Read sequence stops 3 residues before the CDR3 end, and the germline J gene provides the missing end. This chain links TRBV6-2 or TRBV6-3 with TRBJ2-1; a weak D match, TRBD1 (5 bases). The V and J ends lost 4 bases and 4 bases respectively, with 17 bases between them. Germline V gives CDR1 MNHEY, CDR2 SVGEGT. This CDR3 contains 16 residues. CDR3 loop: CASSSHRLGKYNEQFF. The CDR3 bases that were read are TGTGCCAGCAGTTCCCACAGGCTGGGAAAATACAATGAG.

CDR3 sequence reads: CASSPPGGGTDTYTF. The covered CDR3 bases are TGTGCCAGCTCACCACCCGGGGGTGGCACAGATACC. The V call is TRBV18, the J call TRBJ1-2; D might be TRBD1 (5 bases). Read coverage stops 3 residues before the CDR3 terminus; the germline J gene supplies the remainder. Per germline, CDR1 KGHSH and CDR2 LQKENI. The CDR3 consists of 15 residues.

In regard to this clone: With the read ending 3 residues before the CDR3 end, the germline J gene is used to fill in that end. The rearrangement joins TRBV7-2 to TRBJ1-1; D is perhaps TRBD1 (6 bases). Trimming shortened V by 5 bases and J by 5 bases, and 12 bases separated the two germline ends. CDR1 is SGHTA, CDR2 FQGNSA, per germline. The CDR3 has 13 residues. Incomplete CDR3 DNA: TGTGCCAGCAGCCGATGGACAGAAACTGAA. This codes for CASSRWTETE. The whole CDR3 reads CASSRWTETEAFF.

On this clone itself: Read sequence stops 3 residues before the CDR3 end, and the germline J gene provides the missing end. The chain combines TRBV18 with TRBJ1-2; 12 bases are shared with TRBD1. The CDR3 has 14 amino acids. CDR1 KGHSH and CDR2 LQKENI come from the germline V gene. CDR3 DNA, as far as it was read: TGTGCCAGCTCACGGGACAGGGGGCTCTACGAC. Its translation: CASSRDRGLYD. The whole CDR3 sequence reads CASSRDRGLYDYTF.

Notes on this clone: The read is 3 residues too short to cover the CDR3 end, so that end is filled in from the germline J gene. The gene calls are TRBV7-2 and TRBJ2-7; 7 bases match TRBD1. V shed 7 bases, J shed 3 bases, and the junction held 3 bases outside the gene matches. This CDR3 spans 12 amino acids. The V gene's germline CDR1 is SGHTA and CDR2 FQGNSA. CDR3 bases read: TGTGCCAGCAAAGGGACAGACTACGAG. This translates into CASKGTDYE. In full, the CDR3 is CASKGTDYEQYF.

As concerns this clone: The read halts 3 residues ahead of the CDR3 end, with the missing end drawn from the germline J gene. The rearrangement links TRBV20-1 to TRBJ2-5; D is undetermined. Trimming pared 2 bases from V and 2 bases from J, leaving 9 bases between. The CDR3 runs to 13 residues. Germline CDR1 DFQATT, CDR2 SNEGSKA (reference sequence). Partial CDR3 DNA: TGCAGTGCTAGACCCACGGGTCAAGAGACC. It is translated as CSARPTGQET. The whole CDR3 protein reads CSARPTGQETQYF.

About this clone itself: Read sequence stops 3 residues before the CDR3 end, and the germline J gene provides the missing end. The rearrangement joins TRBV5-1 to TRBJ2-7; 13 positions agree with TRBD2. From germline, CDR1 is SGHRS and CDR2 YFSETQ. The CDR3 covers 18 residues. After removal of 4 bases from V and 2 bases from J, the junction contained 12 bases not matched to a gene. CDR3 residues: CASSPGLAGVYLPYEQYF. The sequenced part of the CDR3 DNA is TGCGCCAGCAGCCCTGGACTAGCGGGGGTATATTTACCCTACGAG.